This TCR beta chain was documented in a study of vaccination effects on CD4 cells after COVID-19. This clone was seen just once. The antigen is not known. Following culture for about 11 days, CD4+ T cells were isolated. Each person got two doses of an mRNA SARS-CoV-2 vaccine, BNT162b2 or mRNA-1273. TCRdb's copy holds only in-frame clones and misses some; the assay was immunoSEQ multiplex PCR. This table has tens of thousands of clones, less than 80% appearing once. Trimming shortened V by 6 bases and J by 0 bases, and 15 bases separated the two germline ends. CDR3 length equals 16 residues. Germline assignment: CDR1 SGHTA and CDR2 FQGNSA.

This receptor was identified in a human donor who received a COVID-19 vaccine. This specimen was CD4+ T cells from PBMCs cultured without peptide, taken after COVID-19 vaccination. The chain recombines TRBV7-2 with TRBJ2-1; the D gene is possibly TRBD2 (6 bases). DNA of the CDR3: TGTGCCAGCAGGGGGTTTAGCGGAGGCTCCTACAATGAGCAGTTCTTC. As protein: CASRGFSGGSYNEQFF.